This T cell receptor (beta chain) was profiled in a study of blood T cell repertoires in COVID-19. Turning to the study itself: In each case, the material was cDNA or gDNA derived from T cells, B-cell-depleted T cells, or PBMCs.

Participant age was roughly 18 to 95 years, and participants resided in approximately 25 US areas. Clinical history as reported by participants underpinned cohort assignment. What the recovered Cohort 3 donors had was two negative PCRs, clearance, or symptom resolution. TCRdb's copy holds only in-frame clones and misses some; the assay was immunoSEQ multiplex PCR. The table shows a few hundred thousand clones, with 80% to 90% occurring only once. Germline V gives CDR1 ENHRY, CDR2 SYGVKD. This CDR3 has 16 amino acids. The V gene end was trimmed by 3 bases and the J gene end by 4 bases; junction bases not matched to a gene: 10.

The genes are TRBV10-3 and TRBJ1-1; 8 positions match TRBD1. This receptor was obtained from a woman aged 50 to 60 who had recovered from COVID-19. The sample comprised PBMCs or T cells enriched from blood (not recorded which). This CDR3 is CAISDPPDRVSTEAFF. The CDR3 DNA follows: TGTGCCATCAGTGACCCCCCGGACAGGGTTTCCACTGAAGCTTTCTTT.